A single sample gave rise to the 12 T cell receptor beta chains below, sequenced in a study of OX40 agonist ivuxolimab in advanced cancers. Method: immunoSEQ multiplex PCR; TCRdb's copy keeps in-frame clones and lacks some. The sample lists around 61,000 clones; around four fifths were seen once. The input for sequencing was CD4+ or CD8+ T cells sorted from blood, taken in a trial of the OX40 agonist ivuxolimab. Source of these receptors: an adult with an advanced solid tumor such as melanoma, head and neck, liver or kidney cancer.

The chain recombines TRBV6-1 with TRBJ1-5, with 7 bases lining up with TRBD1. CDR3 length: 17 amino acids. Trimming took 3 bases from V and 0 from J; bases not matched to a gene: 8. Germline V lookup: CDR1 MNHNS, CDR2 SASEGT. The CDR3 reads CASSDPGQSYSNQPQHF. CDR3 DNA sequence: TGTGCCAGCAGTGACCCGGGACAGAGTTATAGCAATCAGCCCCAGCATTTT.

The gene calls are TRBV10-3 and TRBJ1-6; D remains ambiguous. V lost 0 bases to trimming and J lost 7 bases, with 10 bases between them. Germline V gives CDR1 ENHRY, CDR2 SYGVKD. There are 15 residues in the CDR3. The chain's CDR3 is CAISESEDPNSPLHF. CDR3 DNA sequence: TGTGCCATCAGTGAGTCGGAGGACCCGAATTCACCCCTCCACTTT.

V usage is TRBV5-4 and J usage is TRBJ2-2, with 9 positions matching TRBD2. Trimming removed 4 bases from V and 4 bases from J; junction bases left unmatched: 8. From germline, CDR1 is SGHNT and CDR2 YYREEE (reference sequence). The CDR3 is 16 amino acids. CDR3 nucleotide sequence: TGTGCCAGCAGCCCACCTACTAGCGGGCTCACCGGGGAGCTGTTTTTT. It translates to CASSPPTSGLTGELFF.

The V call is TRBV9, the J call TRBJ2-5; the D is unclear. Deletions cut 2 bases from V and 5 bases from J, with 4 bases between. CDR1 SGDLS and CDR2 YYNGEE come from the germline V gene. The CDR3 sequence is 11 residues long. CDR3 in amino acids: CASSVDETQYF. The CDR3 nucleotides read TGTGCCAGCAGCGTTGACGAGACCCAGTACTTC.

This chain uses TRBV7-2 with TRBJ2-7, with D perhaps TRBD2 (5 bases). The CDR3 loop spans 15 amino acids. Germline values: CDR1 SGHTA, CDR2 FQGNSA. The V end was cut by 8 bases, the J end by 1 base, with 18 bases between. The CDR3 sequence is CASSPGGRTSYEQYF. The CDR3 DNA is TGTGCCAGCTCCCCCGGAGGACGGACTTCCTACGAGCAGTACTTC.

The CDR3, as DNA: TGTGCCAGCAGCTCGACAGGAACGCAGTATTTT. Translation gives CASSSTGTQYF. The genes are TRBV7-2 and TRBJ2-3; TRBD1 might be the D (6 bases). Germline values: CDR1 SGHTA, CDR2 FQGNSA. V lost 4 bases to trimming and J lost 9 bases, with 8 bases between them. This CDR3 spans 11 amino acids. Looking up the rest from reference TRBV7-2 and TRBJ2-3 gives the full variable domain: GAGVSQSPSNKVTEKGKDVELRCDPISGHTALYWYRQSLGQGLEFLIYFQGNSAPDKSGLPSDRFSAERTGGSVSTLTIQRTQQEDSAVYLCASSSTGTQYFGPGTRLTVL.

The chain uses TRBV7-9 and TRBJ1-1; D uncertain. Germline CDR1 reads SEHNR; CDR2 reads FQNEAQ (reference sequence). The CDR3 spans 13 residues. Trimming removed 5 bases at V and 0 bases at J, with 7 bases between. CDR3 sequence (DNA): TGTGCCAGCAGCCGCGGCATGAACACTGAAGCTTTCTTT. This translates into CASSRGMNTEAFF.

The J gene is TRBJ2-2, the V gene TRBV25-1; D ambiguous. V dropped 5 bases and J dropped 0 bases, with 7 bases sitting between them. The CDR3 runs to 14 residues. Germline V CDR1 and CDR2: MGHDK, SYGVNS. Here the CDR3 reads CASSIGPNTGELFF. CDR3 sequence (DNA): TGTGCCAGCAGTATAGGACCGAACACCGGGGAGCTGTTTTTT.

This CDR3 reads CASSLEGTGAYNEQFF. The CDR3 DNA follows: TGCGCCAGCAGCTTGGAAGGGACAGGGGCCTACAATGAGCAGTTCTTC. V and J are TRBV5-1 and TRBJ2-1; 10 bases are a match to TRBD1. CDR1 is SGHRS and CDR2 is YFSETQ in the germline V gene. The CDR3 totals 16 residues. J was trimmed by 2 bases and V by 0 bases; bases with no gene match: 2. The full variable domain, its missing parts supplied by reference TRBV5-1 and TRBJ2-1, is KAGVTQTPRYLIKTRGQQVTLSCSPISGHRSVSWYQQTPGQGLQFLFEYFSETQRNKGNFPGRFSGRQFSNSRSEMNVSTLELGDSALYLCASSLEGTGAYNEQFFGPGTRLTVL.

The chain couples TRBV2 to TRBJ1-2; D is uncertain. Germline V gene lookup returns CDR1 SNHLY and CDR2 FYNNEI. The CDR3 extends over 11 amino acids. V was cut by 4 bases and J by 7 bases, with 7 bases left in between. CDR3 DNA: TGTGCCAGCAGTGGTTTAGGTGGCTACACCTTC. Encoded protein: CASSGLGGYTF.

The V and J genes are TRBV2 and TRBJ2-1, with TRBD2 as a possible D gene (7 bases). This CDR3 contains 14 residues. The germline V and J ends were trimmed by 7 bases and 5 bases, with 15 bases remaining between them. From germline, CDR1 is SNHLY and CDR2 FYNNEI. The CDR3, as DNA: TGTGCCAGCAAAGGGGGGGGCCCCAACAATGAGCAGTTCTTC. Amino acid sequence: CASKGGGPNNEQFF.

The chain uses TRBV4-3 and TRBJ2-2, with D possibly being TRBD1 (6 bases). Trimming removed 0 bases at V and 4 bases at J, with 12 bases between. Germline CDR1 LGHNA, CDR2 YSLEER. The CDR3 extends over 16 amino acids. This chain's CDR3 is CASSQDYRVGTGELFF. The CDR3 DNA follows: TGCGCCAGCAGCCAAGATTACAGGGTGGGCACCGGGGAGCTGTTTTTT.